Listed below are T cell receptor beta chains from one sample, sequenced in a study of graft-versus-host responses after intestinal transplantation. Sequenced by immunoSEQ multiplex PCR; TCRdb stores in-frame clones only, minus some. This table has some 90,000 clones, just under 95% appearing once. Their antigens are not known. The specimen was unstimulated CD8+ T cells sorted from spleen or lymph node cells, collected before transplant. The origin of the receptors is a human donor who was the organ donor for an intestinal transplant. CDR3s include the opening cysteine and the closing phenylalanine or tryptophan. The D gene is left open where the match is weak. Expanded clones get a size class; other rows say once, few or many, or leave the size out.

abundance	d_gene	v_gene	len	j_gene	CDR3nt	CDR3aa
.	.	TRBV7-3	16	TRBJ2-3	TGTGCCAGCAGCTACTTCGCTCCTCCCTCACTAGATACGCAGTATTTT	CASSYFAPPSLDTQYF
.	.	TRBV6-1	13	TRBJ2-3	TGTGCCAGCAGGCCAGGGGCCACAGATACGCAGTATTTT	CASRPGATDTQYF
.	.	TRBV29-1	12	TRBJ2-1	TGCAGTGTCATACAGGGGGGGTATGAGCAGTTCTTC	CSVIQGGYEQFF
.	TRBD1	TRBV4-1	14	TRBJ1-2	TGCGCCAGCAGCCAAGATGGGACAGGTAGCGGCTACACCTTC	CASSQDGTGSGYTF
once	.	TRBV6-5	13	TRBJ1-1	TGTGCCACTTCGGGGGTAGTGAACACTGAAGCTTTCTTT	CATSGVVNTEAFF
.	TRBD1	TRBV9	13	TRBJ1-1	TGTGCCAGCAGCGTCTCAGGGGGGCCTGAAGCTTTCTTT	CASSVSGGPEAFF
.	.	TRBV4-2	13	TRBJ2-7	TGTGCCAGCAGCCAAGGTCTTATCTACGAGCAGTACTTC	CASSQGLIYEQYF
.	TRBD2	TRBV4-2	15	TRBJ2-7	TGTGCCAGCAGCCAAATACGCGGGAGCTCCTACGAGCAGTACTTC	CASSQIRGSSYEQYF
few	.	TRBV6-6	14	TRBJ2-5	TGTGCCAGCAGCCTGCGGGGCCAAAAAGAGACCCAGTACTTC	CASSLRGQKETQYF
.	TRBD2	TRBV7-9	17	TRBJ2-4	TGTGCCAGCAGCGGAGCTCCGCGGGGGGGCACAAAAAACATTCAGTACTTC	CASSGAPRGGTKNIQYF
.	TRBD2	TRBV19	15	TRBJ2-7	TGTGCCAGTAGTATATCCGGGGGGAAGGGAAACGAGCAGTACTTC	CASSISGGKGNEQYF
.	TRBD1	TRBV5-1	15	TRBJ2-1	TGCGCCAGCAGCTTGGGGACAGGGGGATACAATGAGCAGTTCTTC	CASSLGTGGYNEQFF
.	TRBD1	TRBV7-9	15	TRBJ1-1	TGTGCCAGCAGCCCTCGACAGGGGGCCGGTACTGAAGCTTTCTTT	CASSPRQGAGTEAFF
.	.	TRBV6-1	15	TRBJ1-1	TGTGCCAGCAGTGAAGTCGGAGGGATGAACACTGAAGCTTTCTTT	CASSEVGGMNTEAFF
.	TRBD1	TRBV27	15	TRBJ2-2	TGTGCCAGCAGTTTATCGACAGGGGGTACCGGGGAGCTGTTTTTT	CASSLSTGGTGELFF
.	TRBD2	TRBV27	16	TRBJ2-7	TGTGCCAGCAGTTCCACCCTAGCGGGGGGGTCCTACGAGCAGTACTTC	CASSSTLAGGSYEQYF
.	TRBD1	TRBV4-1	15	TRBJ1-6	TGCGCCAGCAGCCAAGTTGCAGGGGGGAATTCACCCCTCCACTTT	CASSQVAGGNSPLHF
.	TRBD2	TRBV5-6	16	TRBJ2-7	TGTGCCAGCAGCTTGGGACTAGCGGGTAGACCCTACGAGCAGTACTTC	CASSLGLAGRPYEQYF